What follows is one T cell receptor (beta chain) and its context. No antigen is known for it. The data belong to a study of T cell responses to AZD1222 COVID-19 vaccine. General study findings and limits: Across spike, vaccine-associated CD4 TCRs were found, dominant at 160-218 and 743-854.

TCRdb's table, derived via immunoSEQ multiplex PCR, lists solely in-frame clones and lacks some. The table includes roughly 200,000 clones, roughly 92% detected once. The TCR comes from an adult in good health. The sample in question was peripheral blood, obtained on day 0 of AZD1222 vaccination.

Here the CDR3 reads CASSVGLATSTDTQYF. The CDR3 coding sequence is TGTGCCAGCAGCGTAGGTTTAGCAACTAGCACAGATACGCAGTATTTT. This rearrangement joins TRBV9 to TRBJ2-3; no reliable D call. The germline V and J ends were trimmed by 0 bases and 0 bases, with 11 bases remaining between them. The germline CDR1 and CDR2 sequences are SGDLS and YYNGEE. The CDR3 has 16 amino acids.